A single T cell receptor beta chain is shown here with its context. The antigen is unknown. PCR primers comprised 60 Vbeta and 13 Jbeta primers. The assay was immunoSEQ multiplex PCR, and TCRdb's table has in-frame clones only and misses some. Of fewer than 180,000 clones in the sample, 55% to 70% were seen once. The CDR3 runs to 15 residues. Germline V CDR1 and CDR2: MNHEY, SVGAGI. V was clipped by 1 base and J by 3 bases, with 11 bases between them. This sample was taken from a study of cytomegalovirus exposure and HLA in healthy donors. Broader study findings: Per published accounts, TCR beta sequences correctly predicted the HLA-A and HLA-B alleles of most subjects.

Sequencing used PBMCs. The TCR originated in a woman aged 60-70 years in good health and CMV-seropositive. The chain is built from TRBV6-5 and TRBJ2-3; D is possibly TRBD2 (6 bases). The CDR3, as DNA: TGTGCCAGCAGTTACTTCGGTAGCGGAACAGATACGCAGTATTTT. Protein: CASSYFGSGTDTQYF.